The T cell receptor beta chain described here comes from a study of cytomegalovirus exposure and HLA in healthy donors. Regarding donors, all were healthy bone marrow donors. The study ran its PCR with 60 Vbeta and 13 Jbeta primers. The table came from immunoSEQ multiplex PCR; TCRdb's copy has only in-frame clones and leaves some out. The sample has some 150,000 clones; 84% are singletons. Turning to this clone: Its antigen is unknown.

Study-wide results and caveats: Among immune exposure information, only CMV serostatus was available. Cytomegalovirus association was listed for approximately 150 TCR beta chains.

The V end was cut by 5 bases, the J end by 4 bases, with 11 bases between. Per germline, CDR1 SEHNR and CDR2 FQNEAQ (reference sequence). This CDR3 is 13 amino acids long. The sample consisted of PBMCs. The receptor's source is a boy younger than 10 in good health and CMV-seronegative. J is TRBJ1-2 and V is TRBV7-9; D might be TRBD1 (6 bases). This chain's CDR3 is CASSPDRIYGYTF. The CDR3 nucleotides are TGTGCCAGCAGCCCAGACAGGATCTATGGCTACACCTTC.